This TCR beta chain was observed in a study of control samples from healthy donors and cancer patients. CDR1 MGHRA and CDR2 YSYEKL come from the germline V gene. This CDR3 has 14 amino acids. With 1 base removed from V and 1 base from J, the gap between germline ends came to 7 bases. Here immunoSEQ multiplex PCR was the method, and the copy in TCRdb shows in-frame clones only, minus some. Among approximately 180,000 clones listed, 75% to 95% were seen once. With regard to this clone: The same CDR3 also results from other DNA sequences found in this sample.

The chain uses TRBV4-1 and TRBJ1-1; TRBD1 is a possible D gene (5 bases). The clonotype originates from a woman between 40 and 55 years old in good health. Sequenced: blood. CDR3 nucleotides: TGCGCCAGCAGCCAAGTTGGGGGGAACACTGAAGCTTTCTTT. Translating it yields CASSQVGGNTEAFF.